This record looks at one T cell receptor (beta chain) sequence and its context. Antigen unknown. CDR1 and CDR2 (germline): MNHNS, SASEGT. V shed 8 bases and J shed 5 bases, with 18 bases lying between them. The length of the CDR3 is 14 residues. The source of the sample is a study of shared clonotypes between healthy human individuals. Per the original methods: Filtering was not the same, since immunoSEQ gave junction-only sequences without quality scores. Sequenced by immunoSEQ multiplex PCR; TCRdb stores in-frame clones only, minus some. V and J calls and clone size follow that table, whereas D and trimming were derived from the DNA. The sample contains some 2,000,000 clones, roughly 95% of which appear only once. Study results and caveats: Inspection by rarefaction showed sorted-subset sequencing to be incomplete despite large depth. Naive subsets typically showed greater estimated richness than memory subsets.

The V gene is TRBV6-1, the J gene TRBJ2-5, with D tentatively TRBD2 (7 bases). The source material was naive CD4+ T cells sorted from blood. Subset defined: CD45RA+ positively selected. The sequence was collected from a man between 18 and 35 years old in good health. The CDR3 region is CASYRSGRGETQYF. Written as DNA, the CDR3 is TGTGCCAGCTACCGGTCAGGGAGGGGGGAGACCCAGTACTTC.